Below are 16 T cell receptor beta chains sequenced from a single sample in a study of blood T cell repertoires in COVID-19. Libraries were prepared by immunoSEQ multiplex PCR; TCRdb keeps only in-frame clonotypes and omits some of them. Of under 300,000 clones in the sample, about 91% are singletons; the top ten hold about 4.5%. Input material: peripheral blood. The receptors originated from a woman between 40 and 50 years old who had recovered from COVID-19.

This clone was recorded many times. The chain joins TRBV30 to TRBJ2-7; D is unclear. Between the trimmed V and J ends, which lost 0 bases and 3 bases, there was a span of 6 bases. Germline CDR1 and CDR2: GTSNPN and SVGIG (reference sequence). The CDR3 covers 12 residues. Here the CDR3 DNA reads TGTGCCTGGAGTGTATCAATCTACGAGCAGTACTTC. Translating it yields CAWSVSIYEQYF.

V gene TRBV27 combines with J gene TRBJ1-2, with D possibly TRBD1 on 5 matching bases. V was clipped by 7 bases and J by 4 bases, with 7 bases between them. The CDR3 is 11 amino acids. Germline-derived CDR1 and CDR2 are MNHEY and SMNVEV (reference sequence). CDR3 coding DNA: TGTGCCAGCAAGGGGATCTATGGCTACACCTTC. Its translation: CASKGIYGYTF.

The chain joins TRBV4-3 to TRBJ2-2; D not certain. CDR1 LGHNA and CDR2 YSLEER come from the germline V gene. The ends were cut back, 0 bases at V and 5 bases at J, with 10 bases in the middle. The CDR3 has 15 residues. The CDR3 DNA follows: TGCGCCAGCAGCCAAGATTTCGCGGATACCGGGGAGCTGTTTTTT. This codes for CASSQDFADTGELFF.

The V gene is TRBV28, the J gene TRBJ2-3, with 11 positions matching TRBD2. Trimming took 3 bases from V and 1 from J; bases not matched to a gene: 9. Germline V lookup: CDR1 MDHEN, CDR2 SYDVKM. The CDR3 sequence is 18 residues long. The CDR3 region has the DNA TGTGCCAGCAGTTTCACTAGCGGGAGTCTCGAAGGCACAGATACGCAGTATTTT. Translating gives CASSFTSGSLEGTDTQYF. Together with reference TRBV28 and TRBJ2-3, the CDR3 gives the full variable domain: DVKVTQSSRYLVKRTGEKVFLECVQDMDHENMFWYRQDPGLGLRLIYFSYDVKMKEKGDIPEGYSVSREKKERFSLILESASTNQTSMYLCASSFTSGSLEGTDTQYFGPGTRLTVL.

The chain has TRBV30 and TRBJ2-5; weak D call: TRBD2 (5 bases). Trimming took off 0 bases at V and 4 bases at J, with 15 bases between the two ends. Germline V gene sequence: CDR1 GTSNPN, CDR2 SVGIG (reference sequence). The CDR3 contains 15 residues. Here the CDR3 reads CAWSVLGTSAETQYF. CDR3 nucleotide sequence: TGTGCCTGGAGTGTACTAGGCACCTCGGCAGAGACCCAGTACTTC.

The rearrangement uses TRBV6-5 and TRBJ1-1; TRBD1 might be the D (6 bases). The germline CDR1 and CDR2 sequences are MNHEY and SVGAGI. The CDR3 loop spans 14 amino acids. With 1 base removed from V and 3 bases from J, the gap between germline ends came to 9 bases. CDR3 DNA: TGTGCCAGCAGTTACTTACAGGGAGACACTGAAGCTTTCTTT. Translation: CASSYLQGDTEAFF.

This clone was counted a few times. V usage is TRBV6-8 and J usage is TRBJ2-1; D is uncertain. With 6 bases removed from V and 9 bases from J, the gap between germline ends came to 15 bases. Germline assignment: CDR1 MNHGY and CDR2 SAAAGT. This CDR3 spans 13 amino acids. DNA of the CDR3: TGTGCCAGCAGGGAGAGCGTTATCGGTGAGCAGTTCTTC. Its translation: CASRESVIGEQFF.

This sequence joins TRBV27 and TRBJ1-2, with TRBD1 identical over 8 bases. Germline CDR1 reads MNHEY; CDR2 reads SMNVEV (reference sequence). V dropped 1 base and J dropped 8; count of bases not matched to a gene: 6. The CDR3 is 14 amino acids. CDR3 amino acids: CASSLFDRGEGYTF. CDR3 bases: TGTGCCAGCAGTTTATTTGACAGGGGAGAAGGCTACACCTTC.

The V gene is TRBV19, the J gene TRBJ2-7; 7 positions match TRBD2. This CDR3 comprises 14 residues. Germline V gene sequence: CDR1 LNHDA, CDR2 SQIVND (reference sequence). V lost 3 bases, J lost 3 bases, and 5 bases stayed unmatched. The CDR3 coding sequence is TGTGCCAGTAGTATGTGGGGGGGGAACTACGAGCAGTACTTC. Translated, it gives CASSMWGGNYEQYF.

V gene TRBV5-4 combines with J gene TRBJ2-2; D remains unclear. This CDR3 comprises 13 residues. The germline V gene has CDR1 SGHNT and CDR2 YYREEE (reference sequence). The V end was cut by 3 bases, the J end by 1 base, with 4 bases between. This CDR3 reads CASSSMNTGELFF. The DNA for the CDR3 is TGTGCCAGCAGCTCAATGAACACCGGGGAGCTGTTTTTT.

The V gene is TRBV6-6, the J gene TRBJ2-4; D unclear. Trimming stripped 8 bases from V and 11 bases from J, with 13 bases between. Looked up from germline, CDR1 is MNHNY and CDR2 is SVGAGI (reference sequence). The CDR3 length is 11 residues. Here the CDR3 reads CASGWPGVQYF. In DNA form, the CDR3 reads TGTGCCAGCGGCTGGCCGGGTGTTCAGTACTTC.

In DNA, the CDR3 is TGTGCCAGCAGCGGTTGGGCCAGAAAGAACACCGGGGAGCTGTTTTTT. Translating it yields CASSGWARKNTGELFF. The chain uses TRBV28 and TRBJ2-2; D remains unclear. From germline, CDR1 is MDHEN and CDR2 SYDVKM. The CDR3 consists of 16 residues. V gave up 6 bases and J gave up 1 base, with 15 bases separating them.

This clone showed up just once. This chain links TRBV29-1 with TRBJ1-5, with D possibly being TRBD1 (5 bases). CDR1 and CDR2 (germline): SQVTM, ANQGSEA. V lost 4 bases to trimming and J lost 5 bases, with 12 bases between them. This CDR3 has 13 amino acids. In DNA, the CDR3 is TGCAGCGTTGGGGGCTCGGGTGATCAGCCCCAGCATTTT. As protein: CSVGGSGDQPQHF.

This clone was observed once. The V gene is TRBV2, the J gene TRBJ2-1; 8 nucleotides match TRBD1. Trimming cost V 6 bases and J 4 bases; bases outside gene matches: 8. Germline-derived CDR1 and CDR2 are SNHLY and FYNNEI. The CDR3 is 15 residues long. The chain's CDR3 is CASSLGQGPYNEQFF. The CDR3 DNA reads TGTGCCAGCAGCCTTGGACAGGGACCATACAATGAGCAGTTCTTC. Full variable domain (missing parts from reference TRBV2 and TRBJ2-1): EPEVTQTPSHQVTQMGQEVILRCVPISNHLYFYWYRQILGQKVEFLVSFYNNEISEKSEIFDDQFSVERPDGSNFTLKIRSTKLEDSAMYFCASSLGQGPYNEQFFGPGTRLTVL.

The chain couples TRBV7-2 to TRBJ2-5; weak D call: TRBD2 (7 bases). Trimming removed 2 bases from V and 4 bases from J, with 14 bases in between. The germline V gene has CDR1 SGHTA and CDR2 FQGNSA. This CDR3 contains 15 residues. The CDR3 DNA follows: TGTGCCAGCAGCTTAAATGGGGGGGCGGCAGAGACCCAGTACTTC. Translation: CASSLNGGAAETQYF. Complete variable domain (other parts from reference TRBV7-2 and TRBJ2-5): GAGVSQSPSNKVTEKGKDVELRCDPISGHTALYWYRQSLGQGLEFLIYFQGNSAPDKSGLPSDRFSAERTGGSVSTLTIQRTQQEDSAVYLCASSLNGGAAETQYFGPGTRLLVL.

The chain is built from TRBV7-9 and TRBJ1-2, with D perhaps TRBD1 (6 bases). CDR3 length equals 14 residues. V was clipped by 5 bases and J by 8 bases, with 18 bases between them. Per the germline V gene, CDR1 is SEHNR and CDR2 is FQNEAQ (reference sequence). DNA for the CDR3: TGTGCCAGCAGCCTGTCAGGGGCGTTAGGAGGCTACACCTTC. This encodes CASSLSGALGGYTF. The complete variable domain, with remaining parts taken from reference TRBV7-9 and TRBJ1-2, reads DTGVSQNPRHKITKRGQNVTFRCDPISEHNRLYWYRQTLGQGPEFLTYFQNEAQLEKSRLLSDRFSAERPKGSFSTLEIQRTEQGDSAMYLCASSLSGALGGYTFGSGTRLTVV.